What follows are 25 T cell receptor beta chains derived from one specimen sequenced in a study of blood T cell repertoires in COVID-19 (dated by TCRdb to 2019 to 2021). The library was obtained by the immunoSEQ multiplex PCR assay. TCRdb obtained this table from immuneACCESS and retained in-frame rearrangements with V and J assigned. These tables miss some clones; where compared with another copy, unresolved V genes account for less than half of the shortfall, and the remainder is unexplained. The sample has approximately 440,000 clones on record, roughly 88% of them singletons. Less than 0.75% of the sample comes from the top ten. The material sequenced was PBMCs or T cells enriched from blood (not recorded which). Receptors originate from a man between 18 and 35 years old who had recovered from COVID-19.

The rearrangement joins TRBV3-1 (or the pseudogene TRBV3-2) to TRBJ1-2; D unresolved. Germline values: CDR1 LGHDT, CDR2 YNNKEL (reference sequence). There are 15 residues in the CDR3. V was shortened by 5 bases and J by 2 bases, with 15 bases between the two germline ends. The CDR3 here is CASSLQWGANYGYTF. In nucleotides, the CDR3 is TGTGCCAGCAGCTTGCAGTGGGGAGCCAACTATGGCTACACCTTC.

The rearrangement links TRBV19 to TRBJ2-5; 10 bases line up with TRBD2. This CDR3 spans 16 amino acids. Germline V gene lookup returns CDR1 LNHDA and CDR2 SQIVND (reference sequence). The V segment lost 4 bases and the J segment 3 bases; nucleotides outside the gene matches: 8. The CDR3 is CASSSPRTSGKETQYF. The DNA for the CDR3 is TGTGCCAGTAGTAGCCCCCGGACTAGCGGAAAAGAGACCCAGTACTTC.

The rearrangement uses TRBV28 and TRBJ1-3; maybe TRBD1 (6 bases). V gave up 5 bases and J gave up 0 bases, with 14 bases separating them. Per germline, CDR1 MDHEN and CDR2 SYDVKM. This CDR3 is built from 16 residues. DNA of the CDR3: TGTGCCAGCAGTGCCCCGACAGGACCCTCTGGAAACACCATATATTTT. Protein sequence: CASSAPTGPSGNTIYF.

The genes are TRBV4-1 and TRBJ2-2; possible D gene TRBD1, 6 bases. The CDR3 runs 17 residues. CDR1 is MGHRA and CDR2 is YSYEKL in the germline V gene. Trimming removed 3 bases from V and 4 bases from J, with 18 bases in between. As DNA, the CDR3 is TGCGCCAGCAGCCATCCACAGGGTACAGCCGGCACCGGGGAGCTGTTTTTT. This encodes CASSHPQGTAGTGELFF.

The table lists this clone with a few counts. CDR3 sequence reads: CASSPNGERNTEAFF. In DNA form, the CDR3 reads TGTGCCAGCAGCCCTAATGGGGAGAGGAACACTGAAGCTTTCTTT. The rearrangement joins TRBV7-3 to TRBJ1-1; D not resolved. This CDR3 region has 15 residues. From germline, CDR1 is SGHTA and CDR2 FQGTGA. V dropped 5 bases and J dropped 1 base, with 14 bases sitting between them. Combining the CDR3 with reference TRBV7-3 and TRBJ1-1 gives the whole variable domain GAGVSQTPSNKVTEKGKYVELRCDPISGHTALYWYRQSLGQGPEFLIYFQGTGAADDSGLPNDRFFAVRPEGSVSTLKIQRTERGDSAVYLCASSPNGERNTEAFFGQGTRLTVV.

The rearrangement joins TRBV19 to TRBJ1-1; 7 bases match TRBD1. V lost 5 bases to trimming and J lost 10 bases; unmatched junction nucleotides: 13. CDR1 and CDR2 from the germline V gene are LNHDA and SQIVND (reference sequence). This CDR3 contains 14 residues. CDR3 region: CASSEYSMNRGAFF. CDR3 nucleotide sequence: TGTGCCAGTAGTGAATACTCGATGAACAGGGGAGCTTTCTTT.

The chain couples TRBV11-2 to TRBJ2-7; a possible D gene is TRBD1 (5 bases). Germline V gives CDR1 SGHAT, CDR2 FQNNGV. The V gene lost 4 bases and the J gene lost 2 bases, with 15 bases spanning the gap. This CDR3 is built from 15 residues. CDR3 in amino acids: CASSSRRGDTYEQYF. CDR3 nucleotides: TGTGCCAGCAGCTCTCGAAGGGGCGATACCTACGAGCAGTACTTC.

The V and J genes are TRBV19 and TRBJ2-5; weak D call: TRBD2 (6 bases). Germline CDR1 LNHDA, CDR2 SQIVND (reference sequence). The CDR3 sequence is 17 residues long. Trimming cost V 3 bases and J 5 bases, with 22 bases left between them. This CDR3 is CASSIPTGKKGRETQYF. The CDR3 nucleotides are TGTGCCAGTAGTATTCCCACCGGGAAAAAGGGGAGGGAGACCCAGTACTTC.

This clone was seen a single time. This chain joins TRBV18 and TRBJ2-7; 9 nucleotides line up with TRBD2. V was clipped by 5 bases and J by 9 bases; unmatched bases: 14. This CDR3 contains 15 residues. In germline, CDR1 is KGHSH, CDR2 LQKENI. The CDR3: CASSAGIAGEVWQYF. CDR3 DNA sequence: TGTGCCAGCTCAGCCGGGATAGCGGGAGAAGTTTGGCAGTACTTC. Supplemented by reference TRBV18 and TRBJ2-7, the full variable domain reads NAGVMQNPRHLVRRRGQEARLRCSPMKGHSHVYWYRQLPEEGLKFMVYLQKENIIDESGMPKERFSAEFPKEGPSILRIQQVVRGDSAAYFCASSAGIAGEVWQYFGPGTRLTVT.

The V and J genes are TRBV2 and TRBJ1-3; D possibly corresponds to TRBD1 (6 bases). V was trimmed by 2 bases and J by 2 bases, leaving 10 bases between them. Looked up from germline, CDR1 is SNHLY and CDR2 is FYNNEI. The CDR3 covers 15 residues. The CDR3 sequence is CASSEQGPTGNTIYF. CDR3 DNA: TGTGCCAGCAGTGAACAGGGGCCAACTGGAAACACCATATATTTT.

The V gene is TRBV7-3, the J gene TRBJ2-1; 9 bases are shared with TRBD2. Germline-derived CDR1 and CDR2 are SGHTA and FQGTGA. With 5 bases clipped from V and 8 bases from J, the junction kept 7 bases outside the gene matches. This CDR3 has 14 residues. The CDR3 coding sequence is TGTGCCAGCAGCGGCGGACTAGCGAGGGATGAGCAGTTCTTC. The encoded protein is CASSGGLARDEQFF. Based on the CDR3 plus reference TRBV7-3 and TRBJ2-1, the full variable domain is GAGVSQTPSNKVTEKGKYVELRCDPISGHTALYWYRQSLGQGPEFLIYFQGTGAADDSGLPNDRFFAVRPEGSVSTLKIQRTERGDSAVYLCASSGGLARDEQFFGPGTRLTVL.

This chain links TRBV5-6 with TRBJ1-1; tentative D call: TRBD1 (6 bases). The CDR3 has 14 residues. Germline values: CDR1 SGHDT, CDR2 YYEEEE. V was cut by 4 bases and J by 9 bases, with 19 bases left in between. The DNA for the CDR3 is TGTGCCAGCAGCGACCGCCCAGGGGTAGTCCAAGCTTTCTTT. Protein: CASSDRPGVVQAFF.

The chain is built from TRBV3-1 (or the pseudogene TRBV3-2) and TRBJ2-1; TRBD2 agrees at 8 bases. This CDR3 is built from 17 residues. CDR1 and CDR2 (germline): LGHDT, YNNKEL (reference sequence). V trimming: 2 bases; J trimming: 6 bases; junction bases outside the gene matches: 12. The chain's CDR3 is CASSQSRQREIGNEQFF. CDR3 coding DNA: TGTGCCAGCAGCCAATCCAGGCAGCGGGAGATTGGCAATGAGCAGTTCTTC.

This chain joins TRBV7-2 and TRBJ1-4, with 8 bases that match TRBD1. The junction had 12 bases not matched to a gene; V was cut back by 5 bases and J by 10 bases. CDR3 size: 15 residues. Looked up from germline, CDR1 is SGHTA and CDR2 is FQGNSA. CDR3 region: CASSPDRGLGRKLFF. CDR3 bases: TGTGCCAGCAGCCCTGACAGGGGATTAGGTCGAAAACTGTTTTTT.

The chain's CDR3 is CASAQWGTGAGYTF. CDR3 in DNA: TGTGCCAGCGCCCAATGGGGGACAGGGGCCGGCTACACCTTC. This chain links TRBV7-2 with TRBJ1-2; 10 positions match TRBD1. CDR1 is SGHTA, CDR2 FQGNSA, per germline. The CDR3 length is 14 residues. The ends lost 8 bases at V and 8 bases at J; junction bases unmatched: 11. The variable domain in full, with the rest retrieved from reference TRBV7-2 and TRBJ1-2, is GAGVSQSPSNKVTEKGKDVELRCDPISGHTALYWYRQSLGQGLEFLIYFQGNSAPDKSGLPSDRFSAERTGGSVSTLTIQRTQQEDSAVYLCASAQWGTGAGYTFGSGTRLTVV.

The chain uses TRBV19 and TRBJ1-4; D is uncertain. CDR1 is LNHDA and CDR2 is SQIVND in the germline V gene (reference sequence). This CDR3 has 13 residues. V was shortened by 6 bases and J by 8 bases, with 13 bases between the two germline ends. The CDR3 DNA reads as TGTGCCAGTAGGGTTGAGGGTCAGGAAAAACTGTTTTTT. Its protein product is CASRVEGQEKLFF.

V gene TRBV3-1 (or the pseudogene TRBV3-2) combines with J gene TRBJ2-3; no firm D call. Germline loops: CDR1 LGHDT, CDR2 YNNKEL (reference sequence). The CDR3 is 13 amino acids. V was trimmed by 2 bases and J by 4 bases, leaving 7 bases between them. The DNA for the CDR3 is TGTGCCAGCAGCCAACGCCTAGCAGATACGCAGTATTTT. This encodes CASSQRLADTQYF.

This chain joins TRBV3-1 (or the pseudogene TRBV3-2) and TRBJ1-4; D remains ambiguous. Trimming shortened V by 4 bases and J by 3 bases, and 9 bases separated the two germline ends. The CDR3 totals 14 residues. In germline, CDR1 is LGHDT, CDR2 YNNKEL (reference sequence). CDR3 protein: CASSPRGSNEKLFF. CDR3 in DNA: TGTGCCAGCAGCCCCCGGGGTTCTAATGAAAAACTGTTTTTT.

J is TRBJ2-7 and V is TRBV3-1 (or the pseudogene TRBV3-2); D is uncertain. Germline V gene sequence: CDR1 LGHDT, CDR2 YNNKEL (reference sequence). There are 13 residues in the CDR3. The V and J ends lost 1 base and 6 bases respectively, with 10 bases between them. CDR3 sequence: CASSQGTAREQYF. The CDR3, as DNA: TGTGCCAGCAGCCAAGGTACCGCGCGCGAGCAGTACTTC.

The V call is TRBV19, the J call TRBJ1-1; TRBD1 agrees at 10 bases. The CDR3 totals 14 residues. The germline V gene encodes CDR1 LNHDA and CDR2 SQIVND (reference sequence). With 6 bases clipped from V and 4 bases from J, the junction kept 5 bases outside the gene matches. CDR3 loop: CASRRDRGGTEAFF. The CDR3 DNA reads as TGTGCCAGTAGGAGGGACAGGGGAGGCACTGAAGCTTTCTTT.

The chain links TRBV10-2 to TRBJ2-7; D is unclear. This CDR3 region has 13 residues. The V gene's germline CDR1 is WSHSY and CDR2 SAAADI. V lost 0 bases, J lost 2 bases, and 5 bases lay in between. The CDR3 nucleotides read TGCGCCAGCAGTGAGTCGTTTACCTACGAGCAGTACTTC. Amino acid sequence: CASSESFTYEQYF.

V is TRBV30 and J is TRBJ1-5; 7 bases fit TRBD1. J gave up 13 bases and V 2 bases, and 5 bases lay outside the gene matches. The CDR3 is 11 amino acids. In germline, CDR1 is GTSNPN, CDR2 SVGIG (reference sequence). The CDR3 DNA reads TGTGCCTGGAGTTACACAGGGGAACAGCATTTT. The encoded protein is CAWSYTGEQHF. Full variable domain (outside the CDR3, taken from reference TRBV30 and TRBJ1-5): SQTIHQWPATLVQPVGSPLSLECTVEGTSNPNLYWYRQAAGRGLQLLFYSVGIGQISSEVPQNLSASRPQDRQFILSSKKLLLSDSGFYLCAWSYTGEQHFGDGTRLSIL.

This chain connects TRBV6-5 to TRBJ1-2, with D hard to call. The V gene's germline CDR1 is MNHEY and CDR2 SVGAGI. Deletions cut 11 bases from V and 5 bases from J, with 18 bases between. The CDR3 is 13 residues long. The CDR3 protein is CASKGALEYGYTF. As DNA, the CDR3 is TGTGCCTCCAAAGGAGCACTGGAGTATGGCTACACCTTC.

The chain carries TRBV7-9 and TRBJ2-5; D might be TRBD1 (5 bases). The CDR3 is made up of 13 amino acids. The germline CDR1 and CDR2 sequences are SEHNR and FQNEAQ (reference sequence). Trimming left V 1 base short and J 5 bases short, with 8 bases between. CDR3 region: CASSLDRGETQYF. CDR3 nucleotide sequence: TGTGCCAGCAGCTTAGATAGGGGTGAGACCCAGTACTTC. The whole variable domain, filled in from reference TRBV7-9 and TRBJ2-5, reads DTGVSQNPRHKITKRGQNVTFRCDPISEHNRLYWYRQTLGQGPEFLTYFQNEAQLEKSRLLSDRFSAERPKGSFSTLEIQRTEQGDSAMYLCASSLDRGETQYFGPGTRLLVL.

This rearrangement joins TRBV19 to TRBJ2-2, with TRBD1 identical over 7 bases. V trimming: 6 bases; J trimming: 6 bases; junction bases outside the gene matches: 4. The CDR3 is made up of 13 amino acids. CDR1 and CDR2 from the germline V gene are LNHDA and SQIVND (reference sequence). Written as DNA, the CDR3 is TGTGCCAGTAGACCACAGGGGTCCGGGGAGCTGTTTTTT. This gives the protein CASRPQGSGELFF. Filled out from reference TRBV19 and TRBJ2-2, the complete variable domain reads DGGITQSPKYLFRKEGQNVTLSCEQNLNHDAMYWYRQDPGQGLRLIYYSQIVNDFQKGDIAEGYSVSREKKESFPLTVTSAQKNPTAFYLCASRPQGSGELFFGEGSRLTVL.